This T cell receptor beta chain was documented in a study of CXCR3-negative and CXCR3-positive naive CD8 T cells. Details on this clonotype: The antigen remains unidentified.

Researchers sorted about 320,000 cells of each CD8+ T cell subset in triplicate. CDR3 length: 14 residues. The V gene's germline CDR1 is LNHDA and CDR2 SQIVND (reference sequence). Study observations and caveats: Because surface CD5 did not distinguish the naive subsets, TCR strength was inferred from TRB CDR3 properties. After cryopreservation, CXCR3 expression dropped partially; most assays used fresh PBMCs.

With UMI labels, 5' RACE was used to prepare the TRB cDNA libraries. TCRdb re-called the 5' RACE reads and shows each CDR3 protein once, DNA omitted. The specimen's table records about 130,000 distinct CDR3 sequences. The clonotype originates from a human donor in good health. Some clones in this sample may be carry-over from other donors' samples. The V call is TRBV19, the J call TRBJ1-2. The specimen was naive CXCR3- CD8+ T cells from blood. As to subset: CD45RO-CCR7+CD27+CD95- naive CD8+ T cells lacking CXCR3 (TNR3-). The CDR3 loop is CASRMEGGGYGYTF. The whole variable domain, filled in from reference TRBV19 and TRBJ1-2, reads DGGITQSPKYLFRKEGQNVTLSCEQNLNHDAMYWYRQDPGQGLRLIYYSQIVNDFQKGDIAEGYSVSREKKESFPLTVTSAQKNPTAFYLCASRMEGGGYGYTFGSGTRLTVV.